These T cell receptor beta chains were read from a single sample in a study of T cell responses to AZD1222 COVID-19 vaccine. The assay was immunoSEQ multiplex PCR, and TCRdb's table has in-frame clones only and misses some. The sample has just over 150,000 clones; 90% are singletons. This sample comprised peripheral blood, obtained on day 0 of AZD1222 vaccination. These receptors were taken from an adult in good health. Each CDR3 is given with its conserved first and last residue. The D gene is left open where the match is weak. The size of a clone is reported for some rows only, either as once, few or many, or as a class for expanded clones.

clone size,CDR3 length,V gene,J gene,D gene,CDR3 protein,CDR3 DNA
-,16,TRBV24-1,TRBJ2-5,TRBD1,CATSDLLGGNQETQYF,TGTGCCACCAGTGATTTGCTAGGGGGCAACCAAGAGACCCAGTACTTC
-,14,TRBV5-1,TRBJ1-1,-,CASSGTSMNTEAFF,TGCGCCAGCAGTGGGACCTCCATGAACACTGAAGCTTTCTTT
-,12,TRBV24-1,TRBJ1-2,-,CATSQGAYGYTF,TGTGCCACCAGCCAGGGCGCCTATGGCTACACCTTC
once,10,TRBV20-1,TRBJ1-5,-,CSAPPQPQHF,TGCAGTGCTCCCCCTCAGCCCCAGCATTTT
-,16,TRBV7-2,TRBJ2-7,TRBD2,CASSLVGTSGKNEQYF,TGTGCCAGCAGCTTAGTAGGGACTAGCGGGAAGAACGAGCAGTACTTC
-,13,TRBV5-4,TRBJ2-5,TRBD1,CASTRQGAETQYF,TGTGCCAGCACCCGACAGGGCGCGGAGACCCAGTACTTC
few,16,TRBV5-5,TRBJ1-5,-,CASSLAPPNSNQPQHF,TGTGCCAGCAGCTTGGCACCCCCTAATAGCAATCAGCCCCAGCATTTT
-,13,TRBV5-1,TRBJ1-2,-,CASSQEGNYGYTF,TGCGCCAGCAGCCAAGAAGGCAACTATGGCTACACCTTC
few,19,TRBV28,TRBJ1-2,TRBD1,CASSLFTQIIRGQLYGYTF,TGTGCCAGCAGTTTATTCACCCAGATCATTCGGGGACAGTTATATGGCTACACCTTC
-,18,TRBV19,TRBJ2-2,-,CASSIWSFFSYDTGELFF,TGTGCCAGTAGTATTTGGTCCTTTTTTTCCTATGACACCGGGGAGCTGTTTTTT
once,15,TRBV5-6,TRBJ2-1,TRBD1,CASSGGQVGRNEQFF,TGTGCCAGCAGCGGGGGACAGGTGGGCCGGAATGAGCAGTTCTTC
-,14,TRBV16,TRBJ1-5,-,CASSQSPNNQPQHF,TGTGCCAGCAGCCAATCCCCCAACAATCAGCCCCAGCATTTT
-,14,TRBV7-9,TRBJ1-5,-,CASIFKTSNQPQHF,TGTGCCAGCATCTTTAAGACCTCAAATCAGCCCCAGCATTTT
-,15,TRBV5-8,TRBJ1-2,-,CASSSGQLTNYGYTF,TGTGCCAGCAGCTCAGGACAGCTTACCAACTATGGCTACACCTTC
-,16,TRBV28,TRBJ1-5,-,CASRRPGTHTNQPQHF,TGTGCCAGCAGGCGACCCGGGACACATACAAATCAGCCCCAGCATTTT
-,14,TRBV5-1,TRBJ2-5,-,CASSLINPQETQYF,TGCGCCAGCAGCTTGATCAACCCCCAAGAGACCCAGTACTTC
-,17,TRBV13,TRBJ1-3,-,CASSLGGPHISGNTIYF,TGTGCCAGCAGCTTAGGGGGTCCCCACATCTCTGGAAACACCATATATTTT
-,13,TRBV19,TRBJ1-2,-,CASSPRVHYGYTF,TGTGCCAGTAGTCCCAGGGTTCACTATGGCTACACCTTC
-,16,TRBV11-2,TRBJ2-1,-,CASSQLGPYSYNEQFF,TGTGCCAGCAGCCAACTCGGACCCTACTCCTACAATGAGCAGTTCTTC
-,13,TRBV10-3,TRBJ1-2,TRBD1,CAISESDRDGYTF,TGTGCCATCAGTGAGTCGGACAGGGATGGCTACACCTTC
-,19,TRBV7-9,TRBJ1-3,TRBD1,CASSSNYYPGQGSGNTIYF,TGTGCCAGCAGCTCAAATTATTACCCGGGACAGGGCTCTGGAAACACCATATATTTT
-,15,TRBV18,TRBJ1-1,-,CASSSSGNMNTEAFF,TGTGCCAGCTCGTCCTCGGGGAACATGAACACTGAAGCTTTCTTT
-,14,TRBV29-1,TRBJ1-2,-,CSVEKLTVPYGYTF,TGCAGCGTTGAAAAACTGACAGTACCCTATGGCTACACCTTC
-,17,TRBV4-3,TRBJ2-6,TRBD1,CASSQQTGGSGANVLTF,TGCGCCAGCAGCCAACAAACAGGGGGCTCTGGGGCCAACGTCCTGACTTTC
-,14,TRBV5-1,TRBJ1-4,-,CASSFGGSNEKLFF,TGCGCCAGCAGCTTCGGGGGGTCTAATGAAAAACTGTTTTTT
-,17,TRBV7-9,TRBJ1-1,TRBD1,CASSPTDRGKEGTEAFF,TGTGCCAGCAGCCCCACCGACAGGGGTAAGGAGGGCACTGAAGCTTTCTTT
-,15,TRBV7-2,TRBJ1-5,-,CASSLSSWGGQPQHF,TGTGCCAGCAGCTTATCAAGTTGGGGTGGGCAGCCCCAGCATTTT
-,15,TRBV21-1,TRBJ1-1,-,CASSKIDRENTEAFF,TGTGCCAGCAGCAAAATTGACAGGGAGAACACTGAAGCTTTCTTT
-,13,TRBV2,TRBJ1-2,-,CASRRTGDYGYTF,TGTGCCAGCAGGAGGACGGGGGACTATGGCTACACCTTC
-,12,TRBV13,TRBJ2-5,-,CASSLEAETQYF,TGTGCCAGCAGCTTAGAAGCGGAGACCCAGTACTTC
-,13,TRBV6-4,TRBJ2-1,-,CASSDSTHNEQFF,TGTGCCAGCAGTGACTCTACCCACAATGAGCAGTTCTTC
-,15,TRBV9,TRBJ1-3,-,CASSVGQVSGNTIYF,TGTGCCAGCAGCGTAGGACAGGTCTCTGGAAACACCATATATTTT
-,15,TRBV14,TRBJ1-1,TRBD1,CASSLHWTGNTEAFF,TGTGCCAGCAGCCTACACTGGACAGGGAACACTGAAGCTTTCTTT
-,13,TRBV28,TRBJ2-5,-,CASSFRGVGAQYF,TGTGCCAGCAGTTTCAGGGGGGTCGGGGCCCAGTACTTC
-,15,TRBV28,TRBJ2-2,TRBD2,CASLYMGGYTGELFF,TGTGCCAGCCTCTACATGGGGGGGTACACCGGGGAGCTGTTTTTT
-,15,TRBV11-2,TRBJ2-1,TRBD2,CASSSGAGGRYEQFF,TGTGCCAGCAGCTCGGGCGCGGGAGGCCGGTATGAGCAGTTCTTC
once,18,TRBV10-3,TRBJ2-3,-,CAIQTDTTTGGGTDTQYF,TGTGCCATCCAGACCGATACCACCACAGGAGGCGGCACAGATACGCAGTATTTT
-,13,TRBV12-3/TRBV12-4,TRBJ1-2,-,CASSLKGFYGYTF,TGTGCCAGCAGTTTGAAGGGATTCTATGGCTACACCTTC
-,14,TRBV28,TRBJ2-7,TRBD1,CASSPTGIPYEQYF,TGTGCCAGCAGTCCGACAGGGATTCCCTACGAGCAGTACTTC
-,15,TRBV19,TRBJ2-5,TRBD2,CASSAGLGYQETQYF,TGTGCCAGTAGTGCAGGACTAGGGTACCAAGAGACCCAGTACTTC
-,15,TRBV5-5,TRBJ2-7,TRBD2,CASRSGLAGRYEQYF,TGTGCCAGCAGATCCGGACTAGCGGGTCGATACGAGCAGTACTTC
-,13,TRBV6-5,TRBJ2-7,-,CASSFDSIYEQYF,TGTGCCAGCAGCTTCGACAGTATCTACGAGCAGTACTTC
-,14,TRBV24-1,TRBJ2-3,-,CATSDLHRVDTQYF,TGTGCCACCAGTGACCTTCACAGGGTAGATACGCAGTATTTT
-,13,TRBV12-3/TRBV12-4,TRBJ1-5,-,CASSLASGQPQHF,TGTGCCAGCAGTTTAGCCTCGGGCCAGCCCCAGCATTTT
-,17,TRBV7-2,TRBJ1-2,TRBD1,CASSLGRSGTGGYGYTF,TGTGCCAGCAGCTTAGGACGATCCGGGACAGGGGGCTATGGCTACACCTTC
-,16,TRBV7-6,TRBJ2-1,TRBD2,CASSLVAGGSYNEQFF,TGTGCCAGCAGCTTAGTGGCGGGAGGGAGCTACAATGAGCAGTTCTTC
-,14,TRBV7-9,TRBJ2-5,-,CASSTSGAKETQYF,TGTGCCAGCAGCACCTCGGGCGCTAAGGAAACCCAGTACTTC
-,14,TRBV28,TRBJ1-4,-,CASSSRTVGEKLFF,TGTGCCAGCAGTTCTCGGACAGTAGGAGAAAAACTGTTTTTT
-,13,TRBV19,TRBJ1-1,-,CASSMVLDTEAFF,TGTGCCAGTAGTATGGTCCTGGACACTGAAGCTTTCTTT
-,15,TRBV7-6,TRBJ2-7,-,CASSTGPQLSYEQYF,TGTGCCAGCAGCACGGGACCTCAACTCTCCTACGAGCAGTACTTC
-,16,TRBV28,TRBJ1-6,-,CASSLGGVGYNSPLHF,TGTGCCAGCAGTTTAGGGGGGGTGGGCTATAATTCACCCCTCCACTTT
-,16,TRBV20-1,TRBJ1-1,-,CSASRFGRVPNTEAFF,TGCAGTGCTAGTCGATTCGGCAGGGTCCCGAACACTGAAGCTTTCTTT
-,14,TRBV20-1,TRBJ2-1,-,CSASLQGPYNEQFF,TGCAGTGCTAGTCTCCAGGGGCCCTACAATGAGCAGTTCTTC
-,14,TRBV6-2/TRBV6-3,TRBJ2-7,TRBD1,CASSPRDRGHEQYF,TGTGCCAGCAGCCCCCGGGACAGGGGGCACGAGCAGTACTTC